This T cell receptor beta chain was obtained from a study of blood T cell repertoires in COVID-19. Unmatched junction bases numbered 10, after V lost 4 bases and J lost 4 bases. CDR1 and CDR2 (germline): SGHRS, YFSETQ. The CDR3 loop spans 16 amino acids. The table came from immunoSEQ multiplex PCR; TCRdb's copy has only in-frame clones and leaves some out. In the table there are around 250,000 clones, about four fifths of which are singletons. The sequenced material came from peripheral blood. The chain has TRBV5-1 and TRBJ2-1; 8 nucleotides line up with TRBD1. The origin of this receptor is a young woman with acute or convalescent COVID-19. Written as DNA, the CDR3 is TGCGCCAGCAGCCAAAAAGGGACAGGAGATTACAATGAGCAGTTCTTC. This sequence encodes CASSQKGTGDYNEQFF.